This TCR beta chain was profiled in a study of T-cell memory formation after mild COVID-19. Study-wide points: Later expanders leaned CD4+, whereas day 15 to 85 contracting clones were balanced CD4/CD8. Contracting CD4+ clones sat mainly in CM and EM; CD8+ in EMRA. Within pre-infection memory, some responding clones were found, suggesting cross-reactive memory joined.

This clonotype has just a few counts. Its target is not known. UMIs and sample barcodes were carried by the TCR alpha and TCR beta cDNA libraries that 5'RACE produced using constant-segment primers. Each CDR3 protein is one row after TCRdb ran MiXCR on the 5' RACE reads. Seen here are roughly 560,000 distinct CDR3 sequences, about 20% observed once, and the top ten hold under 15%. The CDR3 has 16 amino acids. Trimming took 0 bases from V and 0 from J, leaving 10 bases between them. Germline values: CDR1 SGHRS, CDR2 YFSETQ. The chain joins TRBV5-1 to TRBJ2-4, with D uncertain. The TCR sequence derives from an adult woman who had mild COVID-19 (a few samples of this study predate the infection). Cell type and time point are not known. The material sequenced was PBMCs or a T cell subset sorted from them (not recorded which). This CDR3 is CASSLAGILAKNIQYF. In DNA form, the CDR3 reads TGCGCCAGCAGCTTGGCAGGAATCCTAGCCAAAAACATTCAGTACTTC.